Listed here is a single T cell receptor beta chain. Its antigen remains unknown. The CDR3 is 15 residues long. With 6 bases clipped from V and 4 bases from J, the junction kept 9 bases outside the gene matches. The V gene's germline CDR1 is SNHLY and CDR2 FYNNEI. The data were obtained in a study of cytomegalovirus exposure and HLA in healthy donors. General observations from the study: Further analysis was carried out later, and it showed several of the most significant clusters appearing linked to common viral pathogens.

This PCR relied on a set of 60 Vbeta primers and 13 Jbeta primers. Sequencing was performed with immunoSEQ multiplex PCR; in TCRdb, only in-frame clones are kept and a portion is missing. The data hold about 200,000 clones, with over 60% observed a single time. The sequenced sample consisted of PBMCs. The rearrangement links TRBV2 to TRBJ1-2; 9 bases fit TRBD1. The clonotype comes from a middle-aged man in good health and CMV-seronegative. Here the CDR3 reads CASRRDREYPYGYTF. CDR3 nucleotide sequence: TGTGCCAGCAGGAGGGACAGGGAATATCCCTATGGCTACACCTTC.